This record looks at one TCR beta chain sequence and its context. Its target is unknown. This specimen belongs to a study of T cells in Graves' hyperthyroidism and ophthalmopathy. Whole-study findings and limits: Ophthalmopathy and stable hyperthyroidism were separated by a 13 V-J model. A median about 6.5 months before onset, the model predicted ophthalmopathy.

Germline V CDR1 and CDR2: SEHNR, FQNEAQ (reference sequence). V lost 7 bases to trimming and J lost 8 bases; unmatched junction nucleotides: 12. The CDR3 covers 15 residues. Authors of the study amplified TCR beta CDR3 regions from RNA transcripts. First-round RT-PCR of the TCR CDR3 relied on the HTBI primer set. Via MiXCR, TCRdb re-called the multiplex PCR reads, giving one row per CDR3 protein. The table lists 600,000 to 700,000 distinct CDR3 sequences, approximately 42% of them singletons. The V gene is TRBV7-9, the J gene TRBJ1-4; the match to TRBD1 covers 8 bases. The sample consisted of peripheral blood or thyroid tissue (not recorded which). The receptor comes from an adult man with Graves' disease, either hyperthyroidism or ophthalmopathy (not recorded which). In nucleotides, the CDR3 is TGTGCCAGCAACAACAGGGGGACAGGTGACGAAAAACTGTTTTTT. Translation gives CASNNRGTGDEKLFF.